This TCR beta chain was documented in a study of CD8+ T cells in alopecia areata. Study-wide background: People stayed on tofacitinib for 6 to 18 months, then stopped the drug for 6 months.

A few counts support this clone. Its antigen remains unidentified. The length of the CDR3 is 14 residues. Trimming took off 2 bases at V and 1 base at J, with 6 bases between the two ends. Germline-derived CDR1 and CDR2 are SEHNR and FQNEAQ (reference sequence). Described treatment: oral pan-JAK inhibitor, 5-10 mg twice daily. General study findings and limits: Normal scalp had lower clonality than lesional scalp, with alopecia totalis/universalis lesions showing this most strongly. Only one nonresponder was present, which leaves the link between baseline CD8+ expansion and response uncertain.

Following extraction, RNA underwent reverse transcription to cDNA, which served as the sequencing template. Sequencing was performed with immunoSEQ multiplex PCR; in TCRdb, only in-frame clones are kept and a portion is missing. Of fewer than 350,000 clones detected, nearly 60% appear once; the ten largest clones hold less than 2%. The TCR was taken from a human donor with alopecia areata. This chain joins TRBV7-9 and TRBJ2-4, with D possibly TRBD2 on 5 matching bases. This material consisted of CD4+ T cells sorted from blood, taken at week 24, from a patient treated with tofacitinib. CDR3 in amino acids: CASSLQRAKNIQYF. The CDR3 nucleotides are TGTGCCAGCAGCTTACAGCGGGCCAAAAACATTCAGTACTTC.